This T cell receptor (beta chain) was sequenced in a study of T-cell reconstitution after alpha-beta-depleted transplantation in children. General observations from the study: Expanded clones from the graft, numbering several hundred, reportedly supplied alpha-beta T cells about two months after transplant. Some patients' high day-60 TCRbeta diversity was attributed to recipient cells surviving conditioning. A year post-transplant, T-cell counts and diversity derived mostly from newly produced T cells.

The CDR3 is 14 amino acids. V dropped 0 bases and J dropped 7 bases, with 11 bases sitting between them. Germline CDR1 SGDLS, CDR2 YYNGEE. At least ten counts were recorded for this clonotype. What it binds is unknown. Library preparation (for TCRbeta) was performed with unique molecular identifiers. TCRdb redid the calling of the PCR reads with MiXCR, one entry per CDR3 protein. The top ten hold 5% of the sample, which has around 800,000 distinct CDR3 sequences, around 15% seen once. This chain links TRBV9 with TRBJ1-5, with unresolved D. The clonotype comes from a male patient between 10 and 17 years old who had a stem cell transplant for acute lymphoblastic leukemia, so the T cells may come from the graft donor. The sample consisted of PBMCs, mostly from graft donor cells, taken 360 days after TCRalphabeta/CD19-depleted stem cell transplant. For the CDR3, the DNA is TGTGCCAGCAGCGTAGTTCCGCTACGACAGCCCCAGCATTTT. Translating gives CASSVVPLRQPQHF.